The T cell receptor beta chain under discussion was sequenced for a study of blood T cell repertoires in COVID-19 (TCRdb year 2020). For the study in its entirety: Samples covering the acute and convalescent phases of COVID-19 were provided by collaborators in the United States, Italy and Spain. The prospective study material was composed of cDNA or gDNA derived from T cells, B-cell-depleted T cells, or PBMCs. Deeply sampled blood TCRbeta repertoires from subjects exposed to, actively infected with, or recovered from COVID-19 were included in the dataset. The repertoires were made available in a free public database intended to serve as a resource for research on the immune response to SARS-CoV-2. The samples were drawn from the first 160 participants of the ongoing ImmuneRACE study and from some 1,300 subjects provided by 6 global collaborators. A de-identified subject ID, COVID-19 status, age in years and sex were almost always included in the sample metadata. HLA class I and class II types, where available, came from metadata supplied by the sample provider rather than from assay-based typing.

TCRbeta CDR3 regions were amplified from genomic DNA by means of the immunoSEQ Assay, a bias-controlled multiplex PCR. As for the original processing: The number of nucleated cells in each sample was estimated from the amplification of reference gene primers within the assay. To quantify the absolute abundance of each unique TCRbeta CDR3 rearrangement, sequence reads were collapsed and filtered. For each sample, productive Simpson clonality was calculated as the square root of Simpson's diversity index over productive rearrangements. In its TCRdb copy, this immuneACCESS table keeps in-frame sequences only and misses some clones. Where compared with another copy, unresolved V genes explain less than half of these, and the others have no known cause. For V, J and clone size, that table is used; D and trimming come from the DNA. This sample comprises around 300,000 clones, around 88% of them detected only once. The ten biggest clones cover roughly 6.2% of the sample.

In regard to this clone: Its antigen is not yet known. Base qualities are not at hand, and no much larger clone is one base apart.

What the research found in general, with its limitations: The amount of clinical and demographic metadata varied by source and participant and was provided uncurated.

Participants in the prospective study were enrolled through a virtual design, were aged about 18 to 100 years, and lived in 20 to 30 United States geographic areas. In the prospective study, cohorts were assigned on the basis of participant-reported clinical history obtained from a screening survey and a study questionnaire. ImmuneRACE Cohort 3 recovered participants were defined by two consecutive negative NP/OP PCR tests, healthcare professional clearance, or symptom resolution. Mobile phlebotomists in the prospective study collected whole blood, serum and a nasopharyngeal or oropharyngeal swab from every participant. Participants in the prospective study had the option to provide additional blood draws and questionnaires over a roughly 2-month period. Before DNA extraction, prospective study blood samples were shipped either frozen or at room temperature. V gives up 3 bases and J gives up 3 bases, and the segment between their germline ends measures 15 bases. Based on the germline V gene, the CDR1 and CDR2 sequences are SGHTA and FQGNSA. The CDR3, from cysteine to phenylalanine, totals 16 residues. The read is trimmed to its CDR3 DNA, 48 bases read in frame from base 1.

The chain is assembled from TRBV7-2 and TRBJ1-3; the D gene is not confidently resolved. The TCR sequence derives from a woman in her 40s who had recovered from COVID-19. Material: PBMCs or T cells enriched from blood (not recorded which). CDR3 loop: CASSLDGGPFGNTIYF. The DNA is as follows: TGTGCCAGCAGCTTGGACGGAGGACCCTTTGGAAACACCATATATTTT.